A single TCR beta chain is shown here with its context. This clone came up a few times. No antigen is known for it. There are no base qualities to consult, and no much larger clone falls within one base. The same CDR3 can be traced to other DNA sequences in this sample. TCRbeta CDR3 regions were amplified from genomic DNA by means of the immunoSEQ Assay, a bias-controlled multiplex PCR. The authors' analysis ran thus. Nucleated cell counts per sample were estimated from amplification of reference gene primers within the assay. Sequence reads were collapsed and filtered to measure the absolute abundance of every unique TCRbeta CDR3 rearrangement. For each sample, productive Simpson clonality was calculated as the square root of Simpson's diversity index over productive rearrangements. Imported from immuneACCESS, the table was reduced by TCRdb to in-frame sequences with V and J called. These copies leave out some clones; in studies compared against another copy, an unresolved V gene accounts for under half, and the cause of the remainder is not known. That table is the source of V, J and clone size, and D and trimming were worked out from the DNA. This sample has 150,000 to 200,000 clones in its table, and approximately 92% of those were observed once. 0.5% to 0.65% of the sample is held by the ten biggest clonotypes.

Whole blood was collected in K2EDTA tubes by collaborating institutions according to the institutions' own protocols. For TCRbeta analysis, collaborators shipped samples as frozen whole blood, isolated PBMCs, or DNA extracted from either of those sample types. The CDR3 runs 14 amino acids, cysteine and phenylalanine included. Only CDR3 DNA remains: 42 bases, in frame from the first base. For this chain, trimming is 5 bases at the V end and 2 bases at the J end, and the number of junction bases without a gene match is 2. CDR1 LNHDA and CDR2 SQIVND were looked up in the germline V gene (reference sequence). The sample originates from a study of blood T cell repertoires in COVID-19 (dated by TCRdb to about 2020). Looking at the study overall: Samples covering the acute and convalescent phases of COVID-19 were provided by collaborators in the United States, Italy and Spain. The repertoires were released in a freely available public database intended as a resource for research on the immune response to SARS-CoV-2. The samples were drawn from the first 160 participants of the ongoing ImmuneRACE study and from some 1,300 subjects provided by 6 global collaborators. HLA class I and class II types, where available, came from metadata supplied by the sample provider rather than from assay-based typing. The dataset comprised deeply sampled blood TCRbeta repertoires from subjects exposed to, actively infected with, or recovered from COVID-19. The material from the prospective study consisted of cDNA or gDNA derived from T cells, B-cell-depleted T cells, or PBMCs. Sample metadata almost always included a de-identified subject ID, COVID-19 status, age in years and sex.

Overall results and qualifications from the work: The amount of clinical and demographic metadata varied by source and participant and was provided uncurated.

The receptor chain draws on TRBV19 and TRBJ1-5; a stretch of 8 junction bases matches TRBD1. The source is a man aged 50 to 59 with acute or convalescent COVID-19. Material: peripheral blood. The DNA sequence reads TGTGCCAGTAGTGGACAGGGAGGCAATCAGCCCCAGCATTTT. Translated, this gives CASSGQGGNQPQHF.